Reported below is one TCR beta chain. The data derive from a study of T-cell reconstitution after alpha-beta-depleted transplantation in children. The CDR3 length is 12 residues. With V trimmed by 3 bases and J by 5 bases, 3 bases remained unmatched. Germline V lookup: CDR1 DFQATT, CDR2 SNEGSKA (reference sequence). Using unique molecular identifiers, the investigators prepared the TCRbeta library. Each CDR3 protein gets one entry after TCRdb re-called the PCR reads with MiXCR. The sample has approximately 150,000 distinct CDR3 sequences, about 8.8% seen once. The sequenced sample was PBMCs, mostly from graft donor cells, obtained 180 days after TCRalphabeta/CD19-depleted stem cell transplant. This sequence originates from a female patient between 2 and 15 years old who had a stem cell transplant for congenital amegakaryocytic thrombocytopenia, so the T cells may come from the graft donor. The chain links TRBV20-1 to TRBJ2-7, with 8 bases fitting TRBD1. The CDR3 DNA is TGCAGTGCTAGGGACAGGGTCCACGAGCAGTACTTC. Its translation: CSARDRVHEQYF.